The T cell receptor (beta chain) under discussion was sequenced for a study of blood T cell repertoires in COVID-19. Background on the study: COVID-19 samples collected from the United States, Italy and Spain covered acute and convalescent phases. The cDNA or gDNA used as material had been derived from T cells, B-cell-depleted T cells, or PBMCs.

Germline V gives CDR1 KGHSH, CDR2 LQKENI. The CDR3 is made up of 18 amino acids. V trimming: 2 bases; J trimming: 4 bases; junction bases outside the gene matches: 6. In the source study's methods: Reference gene primers were amplified, and this amplification served to estimate nucleated cell counts. Only in-frame clones appear in the TCRdb table, and some are missing; sequencing was by immunoSEQ multiplex PCR. V and J calls plus clone size are reproduced from that table; the DNA served to infer D and trimming. The sample holds 150,000 to 200,000 clones; about 83% are singletons and the top ten take approximately 8%. This clone was observed a few times.

This receptor was identified in a man between 60 and 75 years old with acute or convalescent COVID-19. The chain recombines TRBV18 with TRBJ2-2; 14 bases are shared with TRBD2. Sample: peripheral blood. CDR3 sequence reads: CASSPRTSGGSVTGELFF. CDR3 DNA sequence: TGTGCCAGCTCACCAAGGACTAGCGGGGGGTCGGTCACCGGGGAGCTGTTTTTT.